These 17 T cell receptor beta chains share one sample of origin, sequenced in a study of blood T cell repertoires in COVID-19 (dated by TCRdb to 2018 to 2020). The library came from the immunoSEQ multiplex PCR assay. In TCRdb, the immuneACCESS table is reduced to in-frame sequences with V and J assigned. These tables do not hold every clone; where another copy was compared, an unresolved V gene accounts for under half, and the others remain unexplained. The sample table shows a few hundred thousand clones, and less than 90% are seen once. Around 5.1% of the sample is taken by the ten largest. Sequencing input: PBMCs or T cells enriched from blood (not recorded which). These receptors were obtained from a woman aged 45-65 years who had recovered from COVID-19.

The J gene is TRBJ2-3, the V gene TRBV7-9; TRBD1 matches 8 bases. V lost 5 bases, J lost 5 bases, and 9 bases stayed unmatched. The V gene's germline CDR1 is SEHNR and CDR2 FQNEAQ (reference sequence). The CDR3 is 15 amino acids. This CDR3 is CASSQISGTGDTQYF. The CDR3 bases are TGTGCCAGCAGCCAAATTAGTGGGACAGGAGATACGCAGTATTTT.

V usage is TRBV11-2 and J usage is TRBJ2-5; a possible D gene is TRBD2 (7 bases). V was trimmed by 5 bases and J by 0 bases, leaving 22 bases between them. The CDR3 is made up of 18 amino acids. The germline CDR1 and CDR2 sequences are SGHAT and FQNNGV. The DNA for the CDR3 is TGTGCCAGCAGCCCCTGGGGAGGGGGAGGAGTGTACCAAGAGACCCAGTACTTC. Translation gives CASSPWGGGGVYQETQYF.

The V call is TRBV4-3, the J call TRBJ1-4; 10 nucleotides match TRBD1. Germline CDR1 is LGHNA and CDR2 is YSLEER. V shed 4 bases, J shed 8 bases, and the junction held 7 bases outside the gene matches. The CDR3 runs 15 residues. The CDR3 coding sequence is TGCGCCAGCAGCCCTACCGGGACAGGGGACGAAAAACTGTTTTTT. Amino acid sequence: CASSPTGTGDEKLFF.

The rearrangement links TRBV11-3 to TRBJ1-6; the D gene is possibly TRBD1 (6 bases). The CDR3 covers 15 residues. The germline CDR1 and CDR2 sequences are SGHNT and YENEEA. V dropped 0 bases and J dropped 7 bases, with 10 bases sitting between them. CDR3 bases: TGTGCCAGCAGCTTAGAACAGGGTGGCAATTCACCCCTCCACTTT. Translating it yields CASSLEQGGNSPLHF.

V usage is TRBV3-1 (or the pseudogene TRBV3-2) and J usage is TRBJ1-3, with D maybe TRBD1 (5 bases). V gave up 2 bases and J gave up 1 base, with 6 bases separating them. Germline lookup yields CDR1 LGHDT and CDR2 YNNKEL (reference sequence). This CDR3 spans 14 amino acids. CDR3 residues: CASSQSGSGNTIYF. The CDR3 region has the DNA TGTGCCAGCAGCCAATCAGGGTCTGGAAACACCATATATTTT.

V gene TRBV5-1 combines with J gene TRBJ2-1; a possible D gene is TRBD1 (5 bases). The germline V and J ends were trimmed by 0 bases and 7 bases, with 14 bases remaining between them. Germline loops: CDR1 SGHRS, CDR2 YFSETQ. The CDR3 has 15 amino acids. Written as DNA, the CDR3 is TGCGCCAGCAGCTTGGAAAGGGTAGGGGCTAATGAGCAGTTCTTC. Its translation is CASSLERVGANEQFF.

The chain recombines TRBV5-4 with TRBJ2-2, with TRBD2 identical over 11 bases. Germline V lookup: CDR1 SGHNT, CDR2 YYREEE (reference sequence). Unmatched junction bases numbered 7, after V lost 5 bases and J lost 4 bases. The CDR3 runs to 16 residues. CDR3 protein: CASSNPGTSGTGELFF. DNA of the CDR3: TGTGCCAGCAGTAACCCCGGGACTAGCGGCACCGGGGAGCTGTTTTTT.

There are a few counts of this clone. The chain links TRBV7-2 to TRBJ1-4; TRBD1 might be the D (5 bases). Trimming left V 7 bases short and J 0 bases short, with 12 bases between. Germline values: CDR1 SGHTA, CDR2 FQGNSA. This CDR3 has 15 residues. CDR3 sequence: CASNGGMATNEKLFF. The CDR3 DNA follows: TGTGCCAGCAACGGGGGAATGGCAACTAATGAAAAACTGTTTTTT.

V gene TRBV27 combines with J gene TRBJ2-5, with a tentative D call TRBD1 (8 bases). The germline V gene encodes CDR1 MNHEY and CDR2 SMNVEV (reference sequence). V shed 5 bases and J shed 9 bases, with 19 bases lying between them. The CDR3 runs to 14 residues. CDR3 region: CASSPGQGGGPQYF. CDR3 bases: TGTGCCAGCAGTCCCGGACAGGGAGGGGGCCCCCAGTACTTC.

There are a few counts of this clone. CDR3 amino acids: CASSWGVETQYF. Here the CDR3 DNA reads TGTGCCAGCAGTTGGGGGGTTGAGACCCAGTACTTC. The chain couples TRBV2 to TRBJ2-5; D might be TRBD2 (6 bases). The CDR3 length is 12 residues. Germline values: CDR1 SNHLY, CDR2 FYNNEI. V was cut by 5 bases and J by 5 bases, with 9 bases left in between. Variable domain in full (rest from reference TRBV2 and TRBJ2-5): EPEVTQTPSHQVTQMGQEVILRCVPISNHLYFYWYRQILGQKVEFLVSFYNNEISEKSEIFDDQFSVERPDGSNFTLKIRSTKLEDSAMYFCASSWGVETQYFGPGTRLLVL.

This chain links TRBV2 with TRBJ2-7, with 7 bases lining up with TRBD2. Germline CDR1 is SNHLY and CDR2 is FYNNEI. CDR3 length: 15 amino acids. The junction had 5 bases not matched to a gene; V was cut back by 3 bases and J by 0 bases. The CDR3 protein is CASSERASGSYEQYF. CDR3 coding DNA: TGTGCCAGCAGTGAGAGGGCTAGCGGCTCCTACGAGCAGTACTTC.

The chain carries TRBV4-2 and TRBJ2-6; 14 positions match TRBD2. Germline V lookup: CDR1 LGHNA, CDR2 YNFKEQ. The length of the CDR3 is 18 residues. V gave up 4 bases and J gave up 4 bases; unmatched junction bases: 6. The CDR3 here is CASSLFGTSGGGANVLTF. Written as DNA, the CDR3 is TGTGCCAGCAGCCTATTCGGGACTAGCGGGGGAGGGGCCAACGTCCTGACTTTC.

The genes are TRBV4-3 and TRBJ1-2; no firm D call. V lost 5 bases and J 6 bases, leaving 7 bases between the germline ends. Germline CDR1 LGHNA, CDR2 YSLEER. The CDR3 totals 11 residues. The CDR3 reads CASSNFNGYTF. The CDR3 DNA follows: TGCGCCAGCAGCAATTTTAATGGCTACACCTTC.

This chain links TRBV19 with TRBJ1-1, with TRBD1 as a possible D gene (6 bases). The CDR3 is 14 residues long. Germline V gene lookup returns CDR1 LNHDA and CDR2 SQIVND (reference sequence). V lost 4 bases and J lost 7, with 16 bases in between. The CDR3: CASSTFGQSSEAFF. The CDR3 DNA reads TGTGCCAGTAGTACATTTGGACAGAGCAGTGAAGCTTTCTTT.

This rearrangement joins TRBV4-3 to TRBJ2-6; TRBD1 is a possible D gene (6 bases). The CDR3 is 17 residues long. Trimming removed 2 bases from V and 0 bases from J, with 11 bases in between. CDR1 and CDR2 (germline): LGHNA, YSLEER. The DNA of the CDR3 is TGCGCCAGCAGCCAAAACAGGGTCCTCTCTGGGGCCAACGTCCTGACTTTC. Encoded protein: CASSQNRVLSGANVLTF.

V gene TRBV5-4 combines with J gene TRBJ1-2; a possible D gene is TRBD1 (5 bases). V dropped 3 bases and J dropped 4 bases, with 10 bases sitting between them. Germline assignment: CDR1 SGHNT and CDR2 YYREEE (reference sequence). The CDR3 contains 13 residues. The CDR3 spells CASSSTVPYGYTF. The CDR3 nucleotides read TGTGCCAGCAGCTCGACAGTCCCCTATGGCTACACCTTC.

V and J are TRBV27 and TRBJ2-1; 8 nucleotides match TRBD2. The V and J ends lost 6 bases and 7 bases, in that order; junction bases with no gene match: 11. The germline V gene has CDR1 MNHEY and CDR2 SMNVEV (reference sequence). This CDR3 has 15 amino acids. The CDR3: CASSPIAGGRNEQFF. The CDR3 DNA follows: TGTGCCAGCAGCCCTATCGCGGGAGGCCGAAATGAGCAGTTCTTC.